This T cell receptor (beta chain) was sequenced in a study of blood T cell repertoires in COVID-19. Study-level background: The study drew acute and convalescent COVID-19 samples from the United States, Italy and Spain. Sample material is recorded as cDNA or gDNA derived from T cells, B-cell-depleted T cells, or PBMCs.

Original analysis: The authors estimated nucleated cell counts from reference gene primer amplification. TCRdb's table, derived via immunoSEQ multiplex PCR, lists solely in-frame clones and lacks some. The V and J calls and the clone size are those of that table, but D and trimming were determined from the DNA. The sample records approximately 210,000 clones, 65% to 90% being singletons. Germline-derived CDR1 and CDR2 are LNHDA and SQIVND (reference sequence). The CDR3 contains 12 residues. Sequencing was carried out using peripheral blood. V usage is TRBV19 and J usage is TRBJ1-1; D might be TRBD1 (6 bases). The source is a human donor in a cohort sampled during active COVID-19. The DNA for the CDR3 is TGTGCGACCGGGACATCACGTACTGAAGCTTTCTTT. This sequence encodes CATGTSRTEAFF.